This TCR beta chain derives from a study of blood T cell repertoires in COVID-19. The overall study: The United States, Italy and Spain supplied acute and convalescent COVID-19 samples.

Germline V gives CDR1 SGHKS, CDR2 YYEKEE (reference sequence). The CDR3 extends over 14 amino acids. Trimming took off 0 bases at V and 5 bases at J, with 8 bases between the two ends. Source study methods: Estimation of nucleated cell counts was performed using reference gene primer amplification. Sequencing used immunoSEQ multiplex PCR; TCRdb keeps in-frame clones, though not all of them. D and trimming come from the DNA, and the V and J calls and clone size come from that table. The table lists tens of thousands of clones, 86% of them singletons. The specimen was peripheral blood. The source of this sequence is an elderly man in a cohort sampled during active COVID-19. This rearrangement joins TRBV5-5 to TRBJ1-4; D gene ambiguous. In nucleotides, the CDR3 is TGTGCCAGCAGCTTGGGACACGGAAATGAAAAACTGTTTTTT. It yields the protein CASSLGHGNEKLFF. Variable domain in full (rest from reference TRBV5-5 and TRBJ1-4): DAGVTQSPTHLIKTRGQQVTLRCSPISGHKSVSWYQQVLGQGPQFIFQYYEKEERGRGNFPDRFSARQFPNYSSELNVNALLLGDSALYLCASSLGHGNEKLFFGSGTQLSVL.